This TCR beta chain was identified in a study of shared clonotypes between healthy human individuals. Recent vaccinations or acute infections were absent in the healthy HIV-negative adult donors. To note about this clone: The target antigen is unknown.

Overall study findings and caveats: Sequencing depth was expected to influence donor clonotype sharing.

The germline CDR1 and CDR2 sequences are SGHAT and FQNNGV. The germline V and J ends were trimmed by 5 bases and 6 bases, with 17 bases remaining between them. The CDR3 spans 15 residues. Method: immunoSEQ multiplex PCR; TCRdb's copy keeps in-frame clones and lacks some. The sample has roughly 490,000 clones; around 80% are singletons. V and J are TRBV11-2 and TRBJ2-1, with D maybe TRBD2 (6 bases). This sequence originates from a middle-aged woman in good health. Some clones in this sample may be carry-over from other donors' samples. The sequencing sample was made of PBMCs. The CDR3 sequence: CASSPGFGGANEQFF. In DNA, the CDR3 is TGTGCCAGCAGCCCTGGCTTTGGAGGGGCCAATGAGCAGTTCTTC.